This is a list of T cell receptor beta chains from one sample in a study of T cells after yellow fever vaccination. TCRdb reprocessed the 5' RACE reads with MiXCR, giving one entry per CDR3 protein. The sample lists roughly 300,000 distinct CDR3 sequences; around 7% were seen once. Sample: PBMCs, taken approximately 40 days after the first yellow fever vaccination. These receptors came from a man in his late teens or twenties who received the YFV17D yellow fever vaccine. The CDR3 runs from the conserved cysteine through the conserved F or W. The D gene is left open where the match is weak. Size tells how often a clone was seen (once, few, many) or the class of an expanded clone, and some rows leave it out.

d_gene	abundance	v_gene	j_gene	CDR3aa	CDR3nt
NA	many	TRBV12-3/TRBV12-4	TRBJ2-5	CASSYISETQYF	TGTGCCAGCAGTTATATATCGGAGACCCAGTACTTC
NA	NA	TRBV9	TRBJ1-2	CASSVAPGRPGGDYGYTF	TGTGCCAGCAGCGTAGCACCGGGACGGCCCGGGGGTGACTATGGCTACACCTTC
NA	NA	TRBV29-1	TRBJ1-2	CSVEDWGRGYGYTF	TGCAGCGTTGAAGATTGGGGCAGGGGCTATGGCTACACCTTC
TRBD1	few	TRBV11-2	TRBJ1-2	CASSSGQGAIYGYTF	TGTGCCAGCAGCTCGGGACAGGGGGCAATCTATGGCTACACCTTC
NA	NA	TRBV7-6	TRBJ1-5	CASSGLGLGQPQHF	TGTGCCAGCAGCGGACTGGGGCTTGGGCAGCCCCAGCATTTT
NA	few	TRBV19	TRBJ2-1	CASSIVSSYNEQFF	TGTGCCAGTAGTATTGTAAGCTCCTACAATGAGCAGTTCTTC
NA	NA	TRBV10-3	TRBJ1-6	CAIRGPDNSPLHF	TGTGCCATCAGGGGACCAGATAATTCACCCCTCCACTTT
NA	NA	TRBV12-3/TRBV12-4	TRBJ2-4	CASSLDLSAKNIQYF	TGTGCCAGCAGTTTAGATCTCTCGGCCAAAAACATTCAGTACTTC
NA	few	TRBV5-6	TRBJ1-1	CASSSRTLPGGMDTEAFF	TGTGCCAGCAGCTCACGAACATTACCCGGAGGGATGGACACTGAAGCTTTCTTT
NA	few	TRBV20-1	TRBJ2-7	CSASHPQEPYEQYF	TGCAGTGCTAGCCACCCACAGGAGCCCTACGAGCAGTACTTC
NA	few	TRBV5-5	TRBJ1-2	CASSLEQDGYTF	TGTGCCAGCAGCTTGGAGCAGGATGGCTACACCTTC
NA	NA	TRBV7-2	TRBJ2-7	CASSLVGGESYEQYF	TGTGCCAGCAGCTTAGTCGGCGGAGAATCCTACGAGCAGTACTTC
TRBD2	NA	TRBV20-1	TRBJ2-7	CSARIPGGYEQYF	TGCAGTGCTAGGATTCCCGGGGGGTACGAGCAGTACTTC
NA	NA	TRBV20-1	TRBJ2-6	CSAHSGANVLTF	TGCAGTGCTCACTCTGGGGCCAACGTCCTGACTTTC
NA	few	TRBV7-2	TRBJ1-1	CASSLNRPMNTEAFF	TGTGCCAGCAGCTTAAACCGCCCCATGAACACTGAAGCTTTCTTT
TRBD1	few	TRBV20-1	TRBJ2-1	CSAETGLAGSYNEQFF	TGCAGTGCCGAGACAGGGCTGGCCGGATCCTACAATGAGCAGTTCTTC
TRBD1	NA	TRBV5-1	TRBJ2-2	CASSLARGHGTGELFF	TGCGCCAGCAGCTTGGCCAGGGGGCATGGCACCGGGGAGCTGTTTTTT
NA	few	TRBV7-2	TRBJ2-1	CASSLHLQGLDEQFF	TGTGCCAGCAGCTTACACCTACAAGGGCTCGATGAGCAGTTCTTC
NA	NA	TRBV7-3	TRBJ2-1	CASSPRSRTGSGNEQFF	TGTGCCAGCAGCCCCCGTTCGCGGACCGGTTCGGGCAATGAGCAGTTCTTC
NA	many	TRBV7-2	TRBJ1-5	CASSFRDQPQHF	TGTGCCAGCAGCTTCAGAGATCAGCCCCAGCATTTT
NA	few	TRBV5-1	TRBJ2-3	CASSADGRSTDTQYF	TGCGCCAGCAGCGCGGATGGTCGTTCCACAGATACGCAGTATTTT
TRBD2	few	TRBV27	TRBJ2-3	CASSFPSGDTQYF	TGTGCCAGCAGTTTTCCTAGCGGAGATACGCAGTATTTT
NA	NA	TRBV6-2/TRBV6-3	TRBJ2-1	CASSYSLEEQFF	TGTGCCAGCAGTTACTCCCTCGAGGAGCAGTTCTTC
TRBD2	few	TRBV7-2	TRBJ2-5	CASSLLASGDALYF	TGTGCCAGCAGCTTACTAGCTAGCGGGGACGCATTGTACTTC
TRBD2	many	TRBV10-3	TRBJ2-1	CAISSPVGGGASNEQFF	TGTGCCATCAGTAGCCCAGTTGGCGGGGGGGCATCCAATGAGCAGTTCTTC
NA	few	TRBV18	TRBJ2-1	CASSPFILSDPGLRSPNEQFF	TGTGCCAGCTCACCATTCATCCTTTCCGATCCGGGCCTCCGATCCCCCAATGAGCAGTTCTTC
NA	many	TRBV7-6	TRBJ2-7	CASSLAQGLDYEQYF	TGTGCCAGCAGCTTAGCCCAGGGGTTAGACTACGAGCAGTACTTC
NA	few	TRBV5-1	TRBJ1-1	CASSLLQSGMNTEAFF	TGCGCCAGCAGCTTGCTACAGAGTGGGATGAACACTGAAGCTTTCTTT
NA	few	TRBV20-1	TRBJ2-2	CSARQANTGELFF	TGCAGTGCTCGACAGGCGAACACCGGGGAGCTGTTTTTT
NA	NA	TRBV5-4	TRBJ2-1	CASSLSSGGPNEQFF	TGTGCCAGCAGCTTGTCTTCGGGGGGCCCTAATGAGCAGTTCTTC
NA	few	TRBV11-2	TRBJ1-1	CASSLGSWPGAADTEAFF	TGTGCCAGCAGCTTAGGTAGTTGGCCGGGGGCAGCGGACACTGAAGCTTTCTTT
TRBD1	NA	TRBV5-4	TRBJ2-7	CASSLQGIYEQYF	TGTGCCAGCAGCTTACAGGGGATCTACGAGCAGTACTTC
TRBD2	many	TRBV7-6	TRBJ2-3	CASSVSGTSSASDTQYF	TGTGCCAGCAGCGTGTCCGGGACTAGTTCCGCGTCGGATACGCAGTATTTT
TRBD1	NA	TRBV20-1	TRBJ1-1	CSPSTGSNTEAFF	TGCAGTCCCTCGACAGGGTCGAACACTGAAGCTTTCTTT
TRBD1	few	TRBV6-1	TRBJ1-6	CATHGTDSSYNSPLHF	TGTGCCACTCATGGGACAGACAGCTCCTATAATTCACCCCTCCACTTT
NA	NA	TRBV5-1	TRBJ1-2	CASSPRTGSNYGYTF	TGCGCCAGCAGCCCACGGACGGGGAGCAACTATGGCTACACCTTC
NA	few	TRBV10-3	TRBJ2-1	CAISEGTPGSNEQFF	TGTGCCATCAGTGAGGGGACCCCTGGGTCGAATGAGCAGTTCTTC
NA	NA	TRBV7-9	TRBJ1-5	CASSLGRDGAQAQHF	TGTGCCAGCAGCCTCGGGAGGGACGGAGCTCAGGCCCAGCATTTT
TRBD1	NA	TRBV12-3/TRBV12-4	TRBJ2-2	CASRETGAGELFF	TGTGCCAGCAGGGAGACAGGGGCCGGGGAGCTGTTTTTT
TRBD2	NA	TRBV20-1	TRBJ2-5	CCASSWLAENQETQYF	TGCTGTGCTAGCAGTTGGCTAGCGGAGAACCAAGAGACCCAGTACTTC
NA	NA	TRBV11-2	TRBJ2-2	CASSSRDWQNTGELFF	TGTGCCAGCAGCTCCCGGGACTGGCAAAACACCGGGGAGCTGTTTTTT
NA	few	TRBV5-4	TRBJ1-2	CASSSLGGSYGYTF	TGTGCCAGCAGCTCGTTGGGGGGGAGCTATGGCTACACCTTC
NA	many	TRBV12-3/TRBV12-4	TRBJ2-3	CASSLTGNPDTQYF	TGTGCCAGCAGTTTAACAGGGAACCCAGATACGCAGTATTTT
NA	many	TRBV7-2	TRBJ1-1	CASSLTRWSTEAFF	TGTGCCAGCAGCTTAACGAGGTGGAGCACTGAAGCTTTCTTT
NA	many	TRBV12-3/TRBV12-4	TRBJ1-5	CASSSGQPQHF	TGTGCCAGCAGTTCAGGCCAGCCCCAGCATTTT
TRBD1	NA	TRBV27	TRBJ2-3	CASSKQGATDTQYF	TGTGCCAGCAGCAAACAGGGGGCAACAGATACGCAGTATTTT
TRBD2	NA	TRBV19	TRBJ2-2	CASSSSGGVTGELFF	TGTGCCAGTAGTTCAAGCGGGGGGGTTACCGGGGAGCTGTTTTTT
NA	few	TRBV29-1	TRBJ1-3	CSVEAGNTIYF	TGCAGCGTGGAGGCGGGAAACACCATATATTTT
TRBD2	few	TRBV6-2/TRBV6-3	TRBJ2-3	CASRTSGGSDTQYF	TGTGCCAGCCGGACTAGCGGGGGGTCAGATACGCAGTATTTT
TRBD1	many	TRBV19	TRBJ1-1	CASNIGTGDTEAFF	TGTGCCAGCAACATAGGGACAGGTGATACTGAAGCTTTCTTT
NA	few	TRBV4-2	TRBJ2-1	CASSPDIGSYNEQFF	TGTGCCAGCAGCCCTGACATTGGCTCCTACAATGAGCAGTTCTTC
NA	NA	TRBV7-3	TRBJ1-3	CASSLTGSDTIYF	TGTGCCAGCAGCTTAACCGGTTCGGACACCATATATTTT